This TCR beta chain emerged from a study of control samples from healthy donors and cancer patients. This CDR3 is 12 amino acids long. V lost 0 bases, J lost 6 bases, and 8 bases lay in between. The germline V gene encodes CDR1 GTSNPN and CDR2 SVGIG (reference sequence). Libraries were prepared by immunoSEQ multiplex PCR; TCRdb keeps only in-frame clonotypes and omits some of them. Among around 200,000 clones, roughly nine tenths were seen once, and the ten largest hold roughly 1.6%. The sequencing sample was made of blood. This clonotype was sampled from a woman between 25 and 40 years old in good health. The chain combines TRBV30 with TRBJ1-1; D unresolved. The CDR3 nucleotides read TGTGCCTGGAGTGTATTCGGGGCTGAAGCTTTCTTT. Translating it yields CAWSVFGAEAFF.